This entry lists 32 T cell receptor beta chains sequenced from one sample in a study of T cell responses to AZD1222 COVID-19 vaccine (dated by TCRdb to the early 2020s). The method behind the library was the immunoSEQ multiplex PCR assay. Sourced from immuneACCESS, this table was stored by TCRdb with only in-frame sequences that have V and J called. A share of the clones is absent; for the studies checked, an unresolved V gene accounts for under half, and the remainder has no known explanation. In all, the sample holds some 150,000 clones, and more than 75% of those were seen once. Roughly 5.6% of the sample rests with the top ten. The time point label for this specimen denotes: baseline before first vaccination. The specimen was peripheral blood, collected on day 0 of AZD1222 vaccination. The receptors were sampled from an adult in good health.

The CDR3 nucleotides read TGTGCCAGCAGCGTAGGAGAACCTCAGAGGGACAGGGGTGAAAAACTGTTTTTT. Amino acid sequence: CASSVGEPQRDRGEKLFF. V and J are TRBV9 and TRBJ1-4, with 10 bases fitting TRBD1. Germline values: CDR1 SGDLS, CDR2 YYNGEE. With V trimmed by 0 bases and J by 7 bases, 12 bases remained unmatched. This CDR3 spans 18 amino acids.

V usage is TRBV18 and J usage is TRBJ2-2, with D possibly TRBD2 on 6 matching bases. This CDR3 is 16 amino acids long. Germline V lookup: CDR1 KGHSH, CDR2 LQKENI. V shed 2 bases and J shed 4 bases, with 14 bases lying between them. The CDR3 is CASSPKTRAITGELFF. The CDR3 nucleotides are TGTGCCAGCTCACCAAAGACTAGGGCGATCACCGGGGAGCTGTTTTTT.

This rearrangement joins TRBV6-2 or TRBV6-3 to TRBJ1-2; D may be TRBD1 (5 bases). The CDR3 runs to 16 residues. CDR1 MNHEY and CDR2 SVGEGT come from the germline V gene. The V and J ends lost 4 bases and 2 bases respectively, with 17 bases between them. CDR3 sequence reads: CASSSTGRGGNYGYTF. The CDR3 nucleotides are TGTGCCAGCAGTTCCACCGGAAGGGGAGGAAACTATGGCTACACCTTC.

The rearrangement joins TRBV7-2 to TRBJ1-1, with D hard to call. Germline values: CDR1 SGHTA, CDR2 FQGNSA. Trimming left V 2 bases short and J 2 bases short, with 9 bases between. CDR3 length: 14 residues. CDR3 in amino acids: CASSLSGDNTEAFF. The CDR3 nucleotides are TGTGCCAGCAGCTTATCCGGGGATAACACTGAAGCTTTCTTT.

The chain uses TRBV27 and TRBJ1-5; D is uncertain. This CDR3 is built from 13 residues. CDR1 and CDR2 (germline): MNHEY, SMNVEV (reference sequence). V shed 4 bases and J shed 0 bases, with 4 bases lying between them. In DNA form, the CDR3 reads TGTGCCAGCAGTTATTATAGCAATCAGCCCCAGCATTTT. Protein: CASSYYSNQPQHF.

As regards this clone: This same CDR3 is encoded by further DNA sequences in the sample. The chain combines TRBV19 with TRBJ2-5; D ambiguous. V lost 3 bases and J 4 bases, leaving 6 bases between the germline ends. CDR1 is LNHDA and CDR2 is SQIVND in the germline V gene (reference sequence). This CDR3 has 12 residues. CDR3 DNA: TGTGCCAGTAGTATGTCAAGAGAGACCCAGTACTTC. It yields the protein CASSMSRETQYF. The complete variable domain, with remaining parts taken from reference TRBV19 and TRBJ2-5, reads DGGITQSPKYLFRKEGQNVTLSCEQNLNHDAMYWYRQDPGQGLRLIYYSQIVNDFQKGDIAEGYSVSREKKESFPLTVTSAQKNPTAFYLCASSMSRETQYFGPGTRLLVL.

Regarding this clone: One junction end disagrees with the germline gene, perhaps due to a read error. The chain uses TRBV19 and TRBJ2-1; 9 bases map to TRBD1. Germline CDR1 reads LNHDA; CDR2 reads SQIVND (reference sequence). The CDR3 covers 14 residues. The CDR3 DNA reads as TGCGCCACCTCTCGGACAGGGGCCTACAATGAGCAGTTCTTC. Translation: CATSRTGAYNEQFF.

This clone was counted once. V gene TRBV6-5 combines with J gene TRBJ2-7; D is possibly TRBD2 (6 bases). The CDR3 is 13 amino acids. Trimming left V 10 bases short and J 0 bases short, with 13 bases between. CDR1 is MNHEY and CDR2 is SVGAGI in the germline V gene. The CDR3 DNA reads TGTGCCACCGAGGAGGGGAGCTCCTACGAGCAGTACTTC. It specifies CATEEGSSYEQYF.

The chain is built from TRBV23-1 and TRBJ1-1, with D tentatively TRBD1 (5 bases). TRBV23-1 is reported as an ORF; its role is uncertain. V was pared by 3 bases and J by 5 bases, with 19 bases between. The CDR3 totals 16 residues. The CDR3: CASSQSQENGGTEAFF. CDR3 DNA: TGCGCCAGCAGTCAGTCACAGGAAAACGGAGGGACTGAAGCTTTCTTT.

V gene TRBV19 combines with J gene TRBJ2-2; D is undetermined. The CDR3 is 14 residues long. The ends were cut back, 7 bases at V and 1 base at J, with 10 bases in the middle. The germline V gene encodes CDR1 LNHDA and CDR2 SQIVND (reference sequence). CDR3 loop: CASTFSGNTGELFF. The DNA for the CDR3 is TGTGCCAGTACATTTTCCGGGAACACCGGGGAGCTGTTTTTT.

The V call is TRBV6-2 or TRBV6-3, the J call TRBJ1-2, with D possibly TRBD1 on 6 matching bases. Germline CDR1 and CDR2: MNHEY and SVGEGT. V shed 5 bases and J shed 4 bases, with 14 bases lying between them. The length of the CDR3 is 14 residues. The CDR3 loop is CASSPSWGAYGYTF. The CDR3 region has the DNA TGTGCCAGCAGTCCCAGCTGGGGGGCCTATGGCTACACCTTC.

This CDR3 is CASSYSMTGSPVV. CDR3 coding DNA: TGTGCCAGCAGTTACTCGATGACCGGATCCCCAGTCGTC. This chain connects TRBV6-2 or TRBV6-3 to TRBJ2-7; D is uncertain. This CDR3 has 13 residues. Germline V gene sequence: CDR1 MNHEY, CDR2 SVGEGT.

The V and J genes are TRBV4-2 and TRBJ2-1; 14 bases match TRBD2. Germline V gene lookup returns CDR1 LGHNA and CDR2 YNFKEQ. V lost 0 bases to trimming and J lost 6 bases; unmatched junction nucleotides: 13. This CDR3 contains 20 residues. CDR3: CASSQDGVRTSGRPPNEQFF. The CDR3 coding sequence is TGTGCCAGCAGCCAAGATGGTGTTCGGACTAGCGGGAGGCCCCCCAATGAGCAGTTCTTC.

The J gene is TRBJ2-7, the V gene TRBV29-1, with TRBD2 identical over 12 bases. CDR1 and CDR2 from the germline V gene are SQVTM and ANQGSEA. V dropped 7 bases and J dropped 0; count of bases not matched to a gene: 7. The CDR3 is 15 residues long. CDR3 nucleotides: TGCAGCGGGATTCTAGCGGGAGGGCCCTCCTACGAGCAGTACTTC. Amino acid sequence: CSGILAGGPSYEQYF.

The CDR3 is CASTKDRGYGYTF. The CDR3 region has the DNA TGTGCCAGCACCAAGGACAGGGGCTATGGCTACACCTTC. This chain links TRBV28 with TRBJ1-2, with 9 positions matching TRBD1. In germline, CDR1 is MDHEN, CDR2 SYDVKM. V was clipped by 7 bases and J by 4 bases; unmatched bases: 4. There are 13 residues in the CDR3.

The CDR3 DNA reads as TGTGCCAGTAGTAATCCCAGGGGGGAGTATCAGCCCCAGCATTTT. Translated: CASSNPRGEYQPQHF. This chain connects TRBV19 to TRBJ1-5; TRBD1 aligns across 7 bases. Trimming removed 4 bases from V and 5 bases from J; junction bases left unmatched: 8. The germline V gene has CDR1 LNHDA and CDR2 SQIVND (reference sequence). The CDR3 is 15 residues long.

The V call is TRBV20-1, the J call TRBJ2-7, with TRBD2 matching over 8 bases. J lost 2 bases, V lost 3 bases, and 6 bases had no gene match. Germline-derived CDR1 and CDR2 are DFQATT and SNEGSKA (reference sequence). The CDR3 contains 14 residues. CDR3: CSASRGLATYEQYF. DNA of the CDR3: TGCAGTGCTAGTCGCGGACTAGCCACCTACGAGCAGTACTTC.

The chain combines TRBV7-2 with TRBJ2-1; possible D gene TRBD1, 7 bases. In germline, CDR1 is SGHTA, CDR2 FQGNSA. Trimming cost V 5 bases and J 12 bases, with 23 bases left between them. CDR3 length: 15 residues. The chain's CDR3 is CASSPMEGAKSGQFF. The CDR3 DNA sequence: TGTGCCAGCAGCCCTATGGAGGGGGCTAAGTCGGGGCAGTTCTTC.

The genes are TRBV28 and TRBJ2-4; 7 bases line up with TRBD1. This CDR3 comprises 11 residues. Germline V gene sequence: CDR1 MDHEN, CDR2 SYDVKM. Trimming removed 6 bases from V and 9 bases from J; junction bases left unmatched: 2. This chain's CDR3 is CASRQGSIQYF. In DNA, the CDR3 is TGTGCCAGCAGACAGGGGTCCATTCAGTACTTC.

Only one count was recorded for this clone. The chain links TRBV11-3 to TRBJ2-3; D not resolved. With 0 bases removed from V and 0 bases from J, the gap between germline ends came to 1 base. The germline V gene encodes CDR1 SGHNT and CDR2 YENEEA. This CDR3 spans 13 amino acids. The CDR3: CASSLDSTDTQYF. The CDR3 nucleotides are TGTGCCAGCAGCTTAGACAGCACAGATACGCAGTATTTT.

Only one count was recorded for this clone. This chain links TRBV19 with TRBJ2-2; D remains unclear. The CDR3 spans 14 residues. Germline loops: CDR1 LNHDA, CDR2 SQIVND (reference sequence). Between the trimmed V and J ends, which lost 3 bases and 6 bases, there was a span of 11 bases. The CDR3 loop is CASSILRVSGELFF. The CDR3 DNA reads TGTGCCAGTAGTATTCTTAGGGTTTCCGGGGAGCTGTTTTTT.

The chain links TRBV7-3 to TRBJ1-1; 7 positions agree with TRBD1. Trimming at V came to 0 bases and at J to 5 bases, leaving 27 bases not matched to a gene. CDR1 and CDR2 from the germline V gene are SGHTA and FQGTGA. The CDR3 has 22 residues. The DNA for the CDR3 is TGTGCCAGCAGCTTAACCGGAACCTTAACCCGCCCAGGGGGTATATCGGGGACTGAAGCTTTCTTT. It specifies CASSLTGTLTRPGGISGTEAFF.

This clone came up a few times. The rearrangement joins TRBV5-1 to TRBJ2-1, with D perhaps being TRBD1 or TRBD2 (5 bases each). The germline gives CDR1 SGHRS, CDR2 YFSETQ. The CDR3 loop spans 16 amino acids. The V end lost 4 bases, the J end lost 3 bases, and 17 bases lay between the germline ends. In nucleotides, the CDR3 is TGCGCCAGCAGCCCGGTGGGGACCGCAGGCTACAATGAGCAGTTCTTC. Protein: CASSPVGTAGYNEQFF.

The chain uses TRBV5-1 and TRBJ2-1; 11 bases fit TRBD1. V lost 4 bases and J lost 3; bases outside the gene matches: 6. The CDR3 loop spans 16 amino acids. The germline V gene encodes CDR1 SGHRS and CDR2 YFSETQ. CDR3 sequence: CASSLEGTGGYNEQFF. CDR3 nucleotide sequence: TGCGCCAGCAGCCTGGAAGGGACAGGGGGCTACAATGAGCAGTTCTTC.

The chain links TRBV3-1 (or the pseudogene TRBV3-2) to TRBJ1-1; tentatively, D is TRBD1 (6 bases). V was shortened by 5 bases and J by 1 base, with 14 bases between the two germline ends. Looked up from germline, CDR1 is LGHDT and CDR2 is YNNKEL (reference sequence). This CDR3 region has 15 residues. The CDR3 region is CASSFLGTPNTEAFF. The CDR3 DNA reads as TGTGCCAGCAGCTTCCTCGGGACACCGAACACTGAAGCTTTCTTT.

The chain is built from TRBV27 and TRBJ2-1, with TRBD1 identical over 7 bases. V shed 5 bases, J shed 9 bases, and the junction held 7 bases outside the gene matches. Germline V gene sequence: CDR1 MNHEY, CDR2 SMNVEV (reference sequence). The CDR3 has 13 residues. The CDR3 DNA reads as TGTGCCAGCAGTCGAGACAGGGAATTTGAGCAGTTCTTC. Amino acids: CASSRDREFEQFF.

The chain recombines TRBV25-1 with TRBJ2-2, with 11 bases that match TRBD2. This CDR3 region has 18 residues. Trimming cost V 2 bases and J 5 bases; bases outside gene matches: 10. Germline V gives CDR1 MGHDK, CDR2 SYGVNS. CDR3 DNA sequence: TGTGCCAGCAGTGAACAGAGAGCTAGCGGGGGGCTTACCGGGGAGCTGTTTTTT. Protein: CASSEQRASGGLTGELFF.

The chain carries TRBV15 and TRBJ1-4; tentatively, D is TRBD1 (5 bases). Germline V gives CDR1 LNHNV, CDR2 YYDKDF (reference sequence). Trimming left V 3 bases short and J 7 bases short, with 18 bases between. This CDR3 spans 16 amino acids. The CDR3, as DNA: TGTGCCACCAGCAGTCGAGGGGAGGGTTGGGGTGAAAAACTGTTTTTT. Its translation: CATSSRGEGWGEKLFF.

The chain is built from TRBV6-5 and TRBJ2-5, with D possibly matching TRBD1 (5 bases). Germline V gene lookup returns CDR1 MNHEY and CDR2 SVGAGI. V lost 2 bases and J lost 5, with 15 bases in between. The CDR3 has 15 amino acids. The CDR3 loop reads CASSYGQGSWETQYF. CDR3 DNA: TGTGCCAGCAGTTACGGGCAGGGAAGCTGGGAGACCCAGTACTTC.

The CDR3 spells CASSQVRSLPYF. The CDR3 nucleotides read TGTGCCAGCAGCCAAGTAAGGTCCCTTCCGTACTTC. V gene TRBV3-1 (or the pseudogene TRBV3-2) combines with J gene TRBJ2-5; unclear D gene. V was shortened by 1 base and J by 13 bases, with 13 bases between the two germline ends. Germline-derived CDR1 and CDR2 are LGHDT and YNNKEL (reference sequence). CDR3 length: 12 residues.

The genes are TRBV6-5 and TRBJ1-5, with a tentative D call TRBD1 (5 bases). This CDR3 has 14 residues. CDR1 MNHEY and CDR2 SVGAGI come from the germline V gene. Trimming removed 6 bases from V and 2 bases from J, with 11 bases in between. The CDR3 nucleotides read TGTGCCAGCAGCGACAGCGCGGGCAATCAGCCCCAGCATTTT. The encoded protein is CASSDSAGNQPQHF.

The rearrangement links TRBV12-3 or TRBV12-4 to TRBJ1-5, with 7 bases identical to TRBD1. Unmatched junction bases numbered 2, after V lost 5 bases and J lost 4 bases. The CDR3 contains 13 residues. For the CDR3, the DNA is TGTGCCAGCAGTATCAGGGGGAATCAGCCCCAGCATTTT. Protein product: CASSIRGNQPQHF.